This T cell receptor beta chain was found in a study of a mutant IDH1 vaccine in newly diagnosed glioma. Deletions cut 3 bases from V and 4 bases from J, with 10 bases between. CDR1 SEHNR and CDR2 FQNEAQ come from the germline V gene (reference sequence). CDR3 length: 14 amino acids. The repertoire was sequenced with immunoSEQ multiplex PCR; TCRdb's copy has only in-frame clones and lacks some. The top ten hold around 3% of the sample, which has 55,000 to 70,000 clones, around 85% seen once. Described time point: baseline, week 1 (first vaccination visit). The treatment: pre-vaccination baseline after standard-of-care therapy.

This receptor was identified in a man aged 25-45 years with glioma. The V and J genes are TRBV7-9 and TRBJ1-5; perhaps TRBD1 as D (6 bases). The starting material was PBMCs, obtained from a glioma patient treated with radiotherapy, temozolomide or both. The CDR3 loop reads CASSFAGENQPQHF. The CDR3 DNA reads TGTGCCAGCAGCTTCGCAGGGGAGAATCAGCCCCAGCATTTT.